The rows below give T cell receptor beta chains drawn from one sample of a study of shared clonotypes between healthy human individuals. Sequencing used immunoSEQ multiplex PCR; TCRdb keeps in-frame clones, though not all of them. The sample holds over 1.5 million clones, 95% to 99% seen once. The sample taken for sequencing was naive CD4+ T cells sorted from blood. All receptors derive from a man younger than 40 in good health. Each CDR3 is given with its conserved first and last residue. D genes are given only for firm matches. Only part of the rows carry a size: once, few, many, or a class if the clone is expanded.

J | size | V | D | CDR3 | DNA
TRBJ2-2 | NA | TRBV5-5 | NA | CASSLSGTWAGELFF | TGTGCCAGCAGCTTGTCGGGGACATGGGCCGGGGAGCTGTTTTTT
TRBJ2-1 | NA | TRBV6-4 | NA | CASRDPLIGEQFF | TGTGCCAGCAGGGACCCGCTCATCGGTGAGCAGTTCTTC
TRBJ2-5 | NA | TRBV7-2 | TRBD2 | CASSPHRGVAGVMKTQYF | TGTGCCAGCAGTCCTCACCGAGGAGTAGCGGGAGTTATGAAGACCCAGTACTTC
TRBJ1-1 | NA | TRBV5-1 | NA | CASSLYSGPLNTEAFF | TGCGCCAGCAGCTTGTACTCGGGACCCCTCAACACTGAAGCTTTCTTT
TRBJ1-5 | NA | TRBV19 | NA | CASSIVGTPRPGQPQHF | TGTGCCAGTAGTATAGTGGGGACACCTCGGCCAGGTCAGCCCCAGCATTTT
TRBJ2-1 | NA | TRBV19 | TRBD1 | CASSQQGDGEQFF | TGTGCCAGTAGTCAACAGGGGGATGGTGAGCAGTTCTTC
TRBJ2-1 | NA | TRBV27 | NA | CASAMIINEQFF | TGTGCCAGCGCGATGATCATAAATGAGCAGTTCTTC
TRBJ2-2 | NA | TRBV28 | NA | CASSFLGGAFTGELFF | TGTGCCAGCAGTTTTTTGGGGGGCGCGTTCACCGGGGAGCTGTTTTTT
TRBJ2-1 | NA | TRBV7-9 | NA | CASSLEGSEQFF | TGTGCCAGCAGCTTAGAAGGCTCCGAGCAGTTCTTC
TRBJ1-5 | NA | TRBV7-8 | NA | CASSLSRTKNNQPQHF | TGTGCCAGCAGCTTAAGTAGGACAAAAAACAATCAGCCCCAGCATTTT
TRBJ2-1 | once | TRBV6-6 | TRBD1 | CASSISTGTGVDEKFF | TGTGCCAGCAGCATATCAACCGGGACAGGCGTCGATGAGAAGTTCTTC
TRBJ1-4 | NA | TRBV28 | NA | CASSLSREGDEKLFF | TGTGCCAGCAGTTTATCCAGGGAGGGGGATGAAAAACTGTTTTTT
TRBJ1-2 | NA | TRBV28 | NA | CASSLSEIYGYTF | TGTGCCAGCAGTTTATCAGAGATTTATGGCTACACCTTC
TRBJ1-4 | NA | TRBV15 | NA | CATSRGTGEKLFF | TGTGCCACCAGCAGGGGGACCGGGGAAAAACTGTTTTTT
TRBJ1-5 | NA | TRBV5-1 | NA | CASSLQGNSNQPQHF | TGCGCCAGCAGCTTGCAAGGGAACAGCAATCAGCCCCAGCATTTT
TRBJ2-3 | NA | TRBV14 | TRBD1 | CASSPTGGSLSGQYF | TGTGCCAGCAGCCCTACAGGGGGTTCCCTTAGTGGGCAGTATTTT
TRBJ2-7 | NA | TRBV6-5 | NA | CASTQGGEQYF | TGTGCCAGCACCCAAGGCGGAGAGCAGTACTTC
TRBJ2-7 | NA | TRBV7-3 | TRBD1 | CASSLVDRAQQYF | TGTGCCAGCAGCTTAGTTGACAGGGCCCAGCAGTACTTC
TRBJ2-1 | NA | TRBV18 | TRBD1 | CASSPSGGAYNEQFF | TGTGCCAGCTCACCATCAGGGGGCGCCTACAATGAGCAGTTCTTC
TRBJ2-7 | NA | TRBV7-8 | NA | CASSLVSPSYEQYF | TGTGCCAGCAGCTTAGTATCCCCGTCTTACGAGCAGTACTTC
TRBJ2-7 | NA | TRBV7-9 | NA | CASSLGRDGTYEQYF | TGTGCCAGCAGCTTAGGGCGGGACGGGACCTACGAGCAGTACTTC
TRBJ2-3 | NA | TRBV29-1 | NA | CSVVPVTQYF | TGCAGCGTTGTGCCAGTTACGCAGTATTTT
TRBJ2-1 | NA | TRBV7-2 | NA | CASSLGSAAYNEQFF | TGTGCCAGCAGCTTAGGGAGCGCGGCCTACAATGAGCAGTTCTTC
TRBJ1-2 | NA | TRBV6-5 | TRBD1 | CASSTDRDYGYTF | TGTGCCAGCAGTACCGACAGGGATTATGGCTACACCTTC
TRBJ2-1 | NA | TRBV11-2 | TRBD1 | CASSIRETGQGDNEQFF | TGTGCCAGCAGCATCCGGGAGACGGGACAGGGGGACAATGAGCAGTTCTTC
TRBJ2-7 | once | TRBV28 | TRBD2 | CASGRGTWGRAGDEQYF | TGTGCCAGCGGGCGAGGAACATGGGGGAGGGCTGGGGACGAGCAGTACTTC
TRBJ2-3 | NA | TRBV5-1 | TRBD1 | CASSLIGQGATDTQYF | TGCGCCAGCAGCTTGATCGGACAGGGGGCTACAGATACGCAGTATTTT
TRBJ1-3 | NA | TRBV4-3 | NA | CASSQDPGGAGNTIYF | TGCGCCAGCAGCCAAGACCCGGGAGGGGCTGGAAACACCATATATTTT
TRBJ1-1 | NA | TRBV19 | NA | CASSTHGGGATEAFF | TGTGCCAGTAGTACCCACGGGGGGGGTGCCACTGAAGCTTTCTTT
TRBJ2-1 | NA | TRBV4-1 | TRBD2 | CASSLASGNGNEQFF | TGCGCCAGCAGCTTAGCTAGCGGGAATGGGAATGAGCAGTTCTTC
TRBJ2-1 | NA | TRBV5-1 | TRBD2 | CASRSLADLYNEQFF | TGCGCCAGCAGGAGTCTAGCGGATTTATACAATGAGCAGTTCTTC
TRBJ2-2 | NA | TRBV28 | NA | CASSLASTGELFF | TGTGCCAGCAGTTTAGCGAGCACCGGGGAGCTGTTTTTT
TRBJ2-2 | NA | TRBV10-3 | TRBD1 | CAISEFGQGPNTGELFF | TGTGCCATCAGTGAATTTGGACAGGGTCCGAACACCGGGGAGCTGTTTTTT
TRBJ1-4 | NA | TRBV2 | NA | CASSGTGNEKLFF | TGTGCCAGCAGCGGAACAGGAAATGAAAAACTGTTTTTT
TRBJ1-2 | NA | TRBV5-1 | NA | CASSLAAGLKGYTF | TGCGCCAGCAGCTTGGCCGCAGGGTTGAAAGGCTACACCTTC
TRBJ2-1 | NA | TRBV5-1 | TRBD2 | CASSFGAGELNEQFF | TGCGCCAGCAGCTTTGGAGCGGGAGAGTTGAATGAGCAGTTCTTC
TRBJ2-1 | NA | TRBV11-3 | TRBD2 | CASSSGLAGGEQFF | TGTGCCAGCAGCTCCGGACTAGCGGGAGGCGAGCAGTTCTTC
TRBJ2-1 | NA | TRBV2 | NA | CASSEYRGHRGINEQFF | TGTGCCAGCAGTGAATATCGGGGACACCGAGGAATCAATGAGCAGTTCTTC
TRBJ1-1 | NA | TRBV4-1 | TRBD1 | CASSQGQGHNTEAFF | TGCGCCAGCAGCCAGGGACAGGGGCACAACACTGAAGCTTTCTTT
TRBJ2-5 | once | TRBV11-2 | NA | CASSIQETQYF | TGTGCCAGCAGCATCCAAGAGACCCAGTACTTC
TRBJ2-1 | NA | TRBV5-1 | NA | CASSLAGNEQFF | TGCGCCAGCAGCTTGGCCGGGAATGAGCAGTTCTTC
TRBJ2-7 | NA | TRBV6-5 | TRBD1 | CASSYSGGLRSYEQYF | TGTGCCAGCAGTTACTCAGGGGGCTTACGCTCCTACGAGCAGTACTTC
TRBJ1-1 | NA | TRBV5-4 | NA | CASSAEMNSEGGTF | TGTGCCAGCAGCGCCGAAATGAACAGTGAGGGCGGTACCTTT